This T cell receptor (beta chain) was recovered during a study of T cells in Graves' hyperthyroidism and ophthalmopathy. The CDR3 is made up of 18 amino acids. In germline, CDR1 is MDHEN, CDR2 SYDVKM. Trimming pared 1 base from V and 0 bases from J, leaving 19 bases between. This clonotype showed up many times. Hyperthyroidism in the patients, aged 18 to 65, was newly diagnosed and under 2 months in duration. Pregnant or lactating patients were excluded, as were those with uncontrolled infection or other autoimmune disease. Diagnoses were made from clinical symptoms, serum measures (thyroxine and TRAb), thyroid ultrasound and orbital computed tomography. Researchers took RNA transcripts and amplified the TCR beta CDR3 regions from them. TCR CDR3 underwent first-round RT-PCR with the HTBI primer set. TCRdb re-analysed the multiplex PCR reads in MiXCR, keeping a single row per CDR3 protein. Of 250,000 to 300,000 distinct CDR3 sequences in the sample, about an eighth were seen once.

This clonotype originated in a woman aged 25 to 39 with Graves' hyperthyroidism that later progressed to Graves' ophthalmopathy. Sequenced sample: blood. This sequence joins TRBV28 and TRBJ2-7; either TRBD1 or TRBD2 may supply D (5 bases each). CDR3 amino acids: CASSLSRTARDLSYEQYF. DNA for the CDR3: TGTGCCAGCAGTTTATCCCGTACTGCCAGGGACCTCTCCTACGAGCAGTACTTC.